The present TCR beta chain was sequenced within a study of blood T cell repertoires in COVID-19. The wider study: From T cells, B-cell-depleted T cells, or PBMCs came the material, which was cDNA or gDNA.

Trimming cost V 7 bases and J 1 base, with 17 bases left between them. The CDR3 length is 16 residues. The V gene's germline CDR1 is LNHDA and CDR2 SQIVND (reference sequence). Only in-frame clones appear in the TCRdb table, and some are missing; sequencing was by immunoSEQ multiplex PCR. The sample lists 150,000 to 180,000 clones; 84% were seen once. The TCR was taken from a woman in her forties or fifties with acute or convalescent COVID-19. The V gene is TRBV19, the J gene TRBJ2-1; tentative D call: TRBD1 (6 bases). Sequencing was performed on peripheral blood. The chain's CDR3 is CASMGTTSNSYNEQFF. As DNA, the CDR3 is TGTGCCAGTATGGGGACAACCTCGAATTCCTACAATGAGCAGTTCTTC.